These T cell receptor beta chains were read from a single sample in a study of blood T cells in healthy people across ages. MiXCR was run by TCRdb on the 5' RACE reads, yielding one entry per CDR3 protein. There are more than 650,000 distinct CDR3 sequences in the sample; around 25% occur only once, and 3% lies in the top ten. These records were also assigned to another study, of T cells of mothers and their children.

The sequenced sample was blood. These TCRs come from a boy between 10 and 17 years old in good health. Each CDR3 is given with its conserved first and last residue. A D gene is named only where the DNA matches it firmly. Clone size appears in some rows only: once, few, many, or a class for an expanded clone.

clone_size,v_call,j_call,d_call,cdr3_aa
NA,TRBV28,TRBJ2-5,TRBD2,CASSSTLAGGPETQYF
many,TRBV5-1,TRBJ2-4,NA,CASSDTLTGEDKNIQYF
few,TRBV20-1,TRBJ2-5,NA,CSARFKGKQETQYF
few,TRBV28,NA,NA,CASSLSRSEVNEQFF
NA,TRBV20-1,TRBJ1-4,TRBD1,CSALTFRDRNEKLFF
NA,TRBV4-1,TRBJ2-4,NA,CASSQGGGGGIQYF
NA,TRBV20-1,TRBJ2-5,NA,CSARERALGETQYF
NA,TRBV15,TRBJ1-5,NA,CATSRARVGQPQHF
NA,TRBV11-2,TRBJ2-5,NA,CASSQTRGEDQETQYF
NA,TRBV5-1,TRBJ2-2,NA,CASSWRLPNTGELFF
few,TRBV7-2,TRBJ1-6,TRBD1,CASSPLGDRYNSPLHF